This entry describes one T cell receptor (beta chain). The Seattle site enrolled patients during active infection and followed them longitudinally. This sample is part of a study of blood T cell repertoires in COVID-19. Study at large: T cells, B-cell-depleted T cells, or PBMCs provided the cDNA or gDNA that served as material.

V shed 4 bases and J 1 base; nucleotides not matched to a gene: 6. This CDR3 is built from 15 residues. Per the germline V gene, CDR1 is MNHEY and CDR2 is SVGAGI. Per the original data handling: Researchers report that nucleated cell counts were estimated from reference gene primer amplification. The repertoire was sequenced with immunoSEQ multiplex PCR; TCRdb's copy has only in-frame clones and lacks some. V, J and clone size are those of that table, while D and trimming were read from the DNA. The sample lists under 300,000 clones; about 86% were seen once. The sequenced sample was peripheral blood. This chain links TRBV6-5 with TRBJ1-1, with 7 bases lining up with TRBD1. This receptor was identified in a woman between 65 and 79 years old with COVID-19, enrolled during active disease. The CDR3, as DNA: TGTGCCAGCAGTTCGCCAGGGGGGCGGAACACTGAAGCTTTCTTT. Protein product: CASSSPGGRNTEAFF.